This T cell receptor beta chain stems from a study of blood T cell repertoires in COVID-19. The method was immunoSEQ multiplex PCR; TCRdb's version includes in-frame clones alone and lacks a portion of them. The table records roughly 250,000 clones, around 90% of them present only once. Trimming cost V 5 bases and J 4 bases; bases outside gene matches: 11. Germline CDR1 MNHEY, CDR2 SMNVEV (reference sequence). This CDR3 has 17 residues. Sequences were obtained from peripheral blood. This chain connects TRBV27 to TRBJ2-2, with TRBD1 matching over 9 bases. The receptor comes from a woman aged 25 to 45 with acute or convalescent COVID-19. DNA of the CDR3: TGTGCCAGCAGTCTTAAAGGGACAGGGTGGGCCACCGGGGAGCTGTTTTTT. This encodes CASSLKGTGWATGELFF.